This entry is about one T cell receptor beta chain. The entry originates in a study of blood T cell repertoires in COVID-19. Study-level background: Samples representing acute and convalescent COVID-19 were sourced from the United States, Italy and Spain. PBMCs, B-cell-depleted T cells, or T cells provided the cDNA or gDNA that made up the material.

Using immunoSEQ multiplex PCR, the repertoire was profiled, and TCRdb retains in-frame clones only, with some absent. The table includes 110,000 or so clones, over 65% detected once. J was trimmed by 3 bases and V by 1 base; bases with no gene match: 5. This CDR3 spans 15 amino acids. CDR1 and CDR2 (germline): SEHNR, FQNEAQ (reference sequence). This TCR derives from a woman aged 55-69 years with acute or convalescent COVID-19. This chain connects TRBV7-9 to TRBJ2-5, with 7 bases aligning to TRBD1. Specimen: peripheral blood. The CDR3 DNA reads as TGTGCCAGCAGCTTAGTTGACAGGGCCAAAGAGACCCAGTACTTC. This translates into CASSLVDRAKETQYF.